This T cell receptor (beta chain) was retrieved from a study of CD8+CD57+ T cells in acquired aplastic anemia (dated 2018 in TCRdb). Some background on the complete study: DNA extracted from sorted CD4+ and CD8+ cells had a mean of about 3.2 ug, with a range of 0.2 to 27.4 ug. CD8+CD57+ expansion was defined as frequency above the mean frequency observed in healthy subjects.

V was cut back by 0 bases and J by 5 bases, leaving a gap of 14 bases between them. Via the germline V gene (reference sequence), CDR1 is DFQATT and CDR2 SNEGSKA. Including the terminal cysteine and phenylalanine, the CDR3 comprises 14 residues. Only the CDR3 DNA stays, 42 bases, in frame from base 1. Flow cytometry had shown CD8+CD57+ cell expansion in the patients selected for sequencing. All patients had severe acquired aplastic anemia diagnosed by International Study of Aplastic Anemia and Agranulocytosis and Camitta criteria. Patients had received no therapy at the time of blood sampling. TCR repertoires of sorted CD4+ and CD8+ blood T cells from severe aplastic anemia patients and healthy subjects were deep-sequenced in the study. Patients were enrolled in the USA under clinicaltrials.gov protocols 00001620, 01623167, 00001397, 00071045, 00081523 and 00961064. Ficoll-Paque density gradient centrifugation was used to isolate peripheral blood mononuclear cells. CD4+ and CD8+ T cells were sorted by FACS or magnetic beads before DNA extraction.

Profiling of TCR beta VDJ combinations and CDR3 sequences used genomic DNA as the template. An Illumina HiSeq 2000 was the platform used for TCR repertoire sequencing. As for the authors' bioinformatics: TRBV/TRBJ rearrangement plots, CDR3 size and DJ length profiles, and Simpson's diversity index were used to evaluate the repertoires. The most abundant DNA sequence in the deep sequencing data was taken as the immunodominant clone. CDR3 amino acid sequences were checked for sharing across subjects and were also compared against the VDJdb database and published repertoires. Using fastp trimming at Q25 and MiXCR clonotype assembly, TCRdb reanalyzed the public sequencing data and kept in-frame beta chains. Entries that share a CDR3 protein sequence are merged under the most common genes and DNA. The V and J calls were not made by the authors but by TCRdb's processing. The sample table shows 150,000 or so distinct CDR3 sequences, and approximately 52% are seen once. About 12% of the sample rests with the top ten.

General study outcomes and caveats: Patients and healthy controls showed no significant difference in CD8+ Simpson's diversity (P=0.060). About 28 CD8+ CDR3 sequences were found in both patients and controls but appeared to be highly expressed in patients and within the immunodominant clones of the patients.

With regard to this clonotype: This clone's antigen is unknown. No quality values exist for individual bases; no much larger clone is one base distant.

The sequence came from a human donor with aplastic anemia. The chain is assembled from TRBV20-1 and TRBJ2-7; TRBD1 is perhaps the D gene, given 6 matching bases. The sequenced sample consisted of sorted CD4+, CD8+, or CD8+CD57+ T cells (not recorded which) from PBMCs. The nucleotide sequence reads TGCAGTGCTAGAGAGGGTCCAGGGGTCCACGAGCAGTACTTC. It encodes CSAREGPGVHEQYF.